Sequencing of this T cell receptor beta chain was carried out in a study of CD8+ T cells in alopecia areata. Study summary: Tofacitinib ran 6 to 18 months, followed by 6 months off drug. Study-wide results and caveats: Normal scalp showed lower clonality than lesional scalp, especially alopecia totalis/universalis.

Treatment indicated: oral pan-JAK inhibitor, 5-10 mg twice daily. This CDR3 contains 17 residues. Germline trimming cut 1 base from V and 5 bases from J; bases unmatched to any gene: 10. CDR1 and CDR2 (germline): SGHTA, FQGNSA. This clone came up a few times. Antigen specificity is unknown. cDNA prepared by RNA extraction and subsequent reverse transcription served as the template for sequencing. Measured with immunoSEQ multiplex PCR; TCRdb has only the in-frame clones, and not every one. The table has about 220,000 clones, around three fifths seen once. The rearrangement uses TRBV7-2 and TRBJ2-5, with 10 bases that match TRBD1. Material: CD4+ T cells sorted from blood, obtained at week 4, from a patient treated with tofacitinib. This clonotype was sampled from a human donor with alopecia areata. Written as DNA, the CDR3 is TGTGCCAGCAGCTTAGGACAGGGGGCGCGGGTACTGGAGACCCAGTACTTC. This gives the protein CASSLGQGARVLETQYF.